The clone carrying this TCR beta chain was seen a few times. The data belong to a study of early T cells in non-severe SARS-CoV-2 infection. Study details: The chains were unpaired, and the sequenced material was bulk RNA from unsorted whole blood.

The germline gives CDR1 SEHNR, CDR2 FQNEAQ (reference sequence). The CDR3 has 12 amino acids. Between the trimmed V and J ends, which lost 5 bases and 3 bases, there was a span of 6 bases. Individually, cDNA molecules had unique molecular identifiers attached to them. Via MiXCR, TCRdb re-called the 5' RACE reads, giving one row per CDR3 protein. Of 70,000 to 95,000 distinct CDR3 sequences listed, about 14% are singletons. The sequence came from an adult who was a healthcare worker with PCR-confirmed SARS-CoV-2 infection or an uninfected control (not recorded which). The rearrangement links TRBV7-9 to TRBJ2-3; no clear D gene. Sequenced input: whole blood. The DNA for the CDR3 is TGTGCCAGCAGCCGTCAGACAGATACGCAGTATTTT. Its translation: CASSRQTDTQYF.